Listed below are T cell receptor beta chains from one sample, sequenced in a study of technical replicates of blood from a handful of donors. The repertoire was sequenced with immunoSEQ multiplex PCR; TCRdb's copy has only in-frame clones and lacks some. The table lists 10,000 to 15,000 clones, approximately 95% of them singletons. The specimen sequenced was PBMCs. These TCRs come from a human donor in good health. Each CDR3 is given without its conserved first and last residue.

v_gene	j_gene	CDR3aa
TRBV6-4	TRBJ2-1	ASRPFEGVGEQF
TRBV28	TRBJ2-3	ASSSGLAGVDTQY
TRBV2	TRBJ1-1	ASSYLGTPGIYTEAF
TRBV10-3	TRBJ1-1	AISEIRTAFEAF
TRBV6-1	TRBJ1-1	ASSEWGGFGEAF
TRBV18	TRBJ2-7	ASSPAGSYEQY
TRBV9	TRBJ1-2	ASSVATGRGRGINYGYT
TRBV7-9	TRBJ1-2	ASSLYTDGYT
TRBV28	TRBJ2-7	ASTGTPYEQY
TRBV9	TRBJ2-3	ASSASGLAGGTDTQY
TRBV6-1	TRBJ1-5	ASTDSTYQPQH
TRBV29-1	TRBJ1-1	SVNPLGGEAF
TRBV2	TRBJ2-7	ASKWTGFPGSYEQY
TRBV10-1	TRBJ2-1	ASSESGILAHEQF
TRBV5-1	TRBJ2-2	ASSIGTSGSRTGELF
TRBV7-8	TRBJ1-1	ASSYDRVNTEAF
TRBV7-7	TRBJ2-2	ASSSSGLVGELF
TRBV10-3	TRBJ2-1	AISGTSGRADEQF
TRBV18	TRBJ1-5	ASSPTGYDSQPQH
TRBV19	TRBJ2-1	ATRKGTSDLGGQF
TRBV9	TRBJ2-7	ASSLGSSPGYEQY